These T cell receptor beta chains were read from a single sample in a study of blood T cell repertoires in COVID-19. Assay used: immunoSEQ multiplex PCR; TCRdb lists only in-frame clones, some missing. The sample shows over 60,000 clones, over 80% of them seen only once. The material sequenced was peripheral blood. The receptors here all came from a human donor in a cohort sampled during active COVID-19. Both conserved end residues are part of each CDR3. A D gene is named only where the DNA matches it firmly. Only part of the rows carry a size: once, few, many, or a class if the clone is expanded.

clone size: -; J gene: TRBJ2-7; V gene: TRBV6-6; D gene: -; CDR3 protein: CASSPGTSIQGEQYF; CDR3 DNA: TGTGCCAGCAGCCCCGGGACCTCAATTCAGGGGGAGCAGTACTTC
clone size: -; J gene: TRBJ1-4; V gene: TRBV5-5; D gene: -; CDR3 protein: CASSSEQGDEKLFF; CDR3 DNA: TGTGCCAGCAGCTCGGAGCAGGGTGATGAAAAACTGTTTTTT
clone size: -; J gene: TRBJ2-1; V gene: TRBV29-1; D gene: TRBD1; CDR3 protein: CSVPGDSDNEQFF; CDR3 DNA: TGCAGCGTTCCCGGGGACAGTGACAATGAGCAGTTCTTC
clone size: -; J gene: TRBJ1-5; V gene: TRBV30; D gene: -; CDR3 protein: CAWSHGVDGNQPQHF; CDR3 DNA: TGTGCCTGGAGCCACGGGGTGGACGGCAATCAGCCCCAGCATTTT
clone size: once; J gene: TRBJ1-4; V gene: TRBV6-6; D gene: TRBD1; CDR3 protein: CASSYGTEVFNEKLFF; CDR3 DNA: TGTGCCAGCAGTTATGGGACAGAGGTTTTTAATGAAAAACTGTTTTTT
clone size: -; J gene: TRBJ1-2; V gene: TRBV19; D gene: -; CDR3 protein: CASSIGRTVHYGYTF; CDR3 DNA: TGTGCCAGTAGTATAGGACGGACAGTACACTATGGCTACACCTTC
clone size: -; J gene: TRBJ2-5; V gene: TRBV2; D gene: TRBD1; CDR3 protein: CASSRDREKETQYF; CDR3 DNA: TGTGCCAGCAGTAGGGACAGGGAAAAAGAGACCCAGTACTTC
clone size: -; J gene: TRBJ2-7; V gene: TRBV20-1; D gene: -; CDR3 protein: CSASPGGSYEQYF; CDR3 DNA: TGCAGTGCTAGTCCTGGGGGGAGCTACGAGCAGTACTTC
clone size: -; J gene: TRBJ1-1; V gene: TRBV12-3/TRBV12-4; D gene: -; CDR3 protein: CASSFRQDEAFF; CDR3 DNA: TGTGCCAGCAGTTTCCGGCAGGATGAAGCTTTCTTT
clone size: -; J gene: TRBJ1-5; V gene: TRBV5-8; D gene: -; CDR3 protein: CASSFLFQPQHF; CDR3 DNA: TGTGCCAGCAGCTTTCTTTTCCAGCCCCAGCATTTT
clone size: -; J gene: TRBJ1-2; V gene: TRBV29-1; D gene: -; CDR3 protein: CSVELGGGYTF; CDR3 DNA: TGCAGCGTTGAACTCGGGGGTGGCTACACCTTC
clone size: -; J gene: TRBJ1-2; V gene: TRBV25-1; D gene: TRBD1; CDR3 protein: CASTGQGAIIGYTF; CDR3 DNA: TGTGCCAGCACCGGACAGGGGGCGATTATCGGCTACACCTTC
clone size: -; J gene: TRBJ2-5; V gene: TRBV12-5; D gene: -; CDR3 protein: CASGVSSRRQPNQETQYF; CDR3 DNA: TGTGCTAGTGGTGTGTCATCCCGGAGACAGCCTAACCAAGAGACCCAGTACTTC
clone size: few; J gene: TRBJ1-5; V gene: TRBV30; D gene: -; CDR3 protein: CAWDNREDQPQHF; CDR3 DNA: TGTGCCTGGGATAACAGGGAAGATCAGCCCCAGCATTTT
clone size: -; J gene: TRBJ2-6; V gene: TRBV19; D gene: TRBD1; CDR3 protein: CASSRDRASSGANVLTF; CDR3 DNA: TGTGCCAGTAGTAGGGACAGGGCAAGCTCTGGGGCCAACGTCCTGACTTTC
clone size: -; J gene: TRBJ2-7; V gene: TRBV3-1/TRBV3-2; D gene: -; CDR3 protein: CASSQVLGRDEQYF; CDR3 DNA: TGTGCCAGCAGCCAAGTTCTCGGTCGGGACGAGCAGTACTTC
clone size: few; J gene: TRBJ1-1; V gene: TRBV3-1/TRBV3-2; D gene: -; CDR3 protein: CASSQFGSGEAFF; CDR3 DNA: TGTGCCAGCAGCCAATTCGGTTCCGGTGAAGCTTTCTTT
clone size: few; J gene: TRBJ2-7; V gene: TRBV9; D gene: TRBD1; CDR3 protein: CASSGRDRGIYEQYF; CDR3 DNA: TGTGCCAGCAGCGGCCGGGACAGGGGTATCTACGAGCAGTACTTC
clone size: -; J gene: TRBJ1-3; V gene: TRBV5-6; D gene: -; CDR3 protein: CASSLAGAGNTIYF; CDR3 DNA: TGTGCCAGCAGCTTGGCAGGGGCTGGAAACACCATATATTTT
clone size: once; J gene: TRBJ2-7; V gene: TRBV19; D gene: -; CDR3 protein: CASSIGSYEQYF; CDR3 DNA: TGTGCCAGTAGTATCGGCTCCTACGAGCAGTACTTC
clone size: -; J gene: TRBJ1-6; V gene: TRBV3-1/TRBV3-2; D gene: -; CDR3 protein: CASSQDFRNSPLHF; CDR3 DNA: TGTGCCAGCAGCCAAGATTTCCGGAATTCACCCCTCCACTTT
clone size: many; J gene: TRBJ2-1; V gene: TRBV6-2/TRBV6-3; D gene: TRBD2; CDR3 protein: CASSFGLAGYNEQFF; CDR3 DNA: TGTGCCAGCAGTTTCGGACTAGCGGGTTACAATGAGCAGTTCTTC
clone size: -; J gene: TRBJ2-7; V gene: TRBV3-1/TRBV3-2; D gene: TRBD1; CDR3 protein: CASSQAGTESYEQYF; CDR3 DNA: TGTGCCAGCAGCCAGGCCGGGACAGAATCCTACGAGCAGTACTTC
clone size: -; J gene: TRBJ2-7; V gene: TRBV11-2; D gene: TRBD2; CDR3 protein: CASSFPRGGLYEQYF; CDR3 DNA: TGTGCCAGCAGCTTTCCCCGGGGGGGCCTCTACGAGCAGTACTTC
clone size: -; J gene: TRBJ1-3; V gene: TRBV5-1; D gene: -; CDR3 protein: CASSLTGTNTIYF; CDR3 DNA: TGCGCCAGCAGCTTGACGGGAACAAACACCATATATTTT
clone size: few; J gene: TRBJ2-1; V gene: TRBV6-5; D gene: TRBD1; CDR3 protein: CASSYSYRGRNNEQFF; CDR3 DNA: TGTGCCAGCAGTTACTCTTACAGGGGGCGGAACAATGAGCAGTTCTTC
clone size: -; J gene: TRBJ1-3; V gene: TRBV6-5; D gene: TRBD1; CDR3 protein: CASMLGQGSGNTIYF; CDR3 DNA: TGTGCCAGCATGCTGGGACAGGGGTCCGGAAACACCATATATTTT
clone size: -; J gene: TRBJ1-1; V gene: TRBV5-6; D gene: -; CDR3 protein: CASSLPGGGTEAFF; CDR3 DNA: TGTGCCAGCAGCCTCCCGGGAGGGGGCACTGAAGCTTTCTTT
clone size: few; J gene: TRBJ1-1; V gene: TRBV30; D gene: -; CDR3 protein: CAWYPGHINTEAFF; CDR3 DNA: TGTGCCTGGTATCCGGGACATATAAACACTGAAGCTTTCTTT
clone size: -; J gene: TRBJ2-1; V gene: TRBV7-2; D gene: -; CDR3 protein: CASSATRPGTRYNEQFF; CDR3 DNA: TGTGCCAGCAGCGCCACCCGACCCGGGACAAGATACAATGAGCAGTTCTTC
clone size: once; J gene: TRBJ2-2; V gene: TRBV19; D gene: TRBD1; CDR3 protein: CASRDGQAGYTGELFF; CDR3 DNA: TGTGCCAGTAGGGACGGACAGGCTGGGTACACCGGGGAGCTGTTTTTT
clone size: -; J gene: TRBJ1-1; V gene: TRBV6-5; D gene: -; CDR3 protein: CASSSWNTEAFF; CDR3 DNA: TGTGCCAGCAGTTCTTGGAACACTGAAGCTTTCTTT
clone size: -; J gene: TRBJ1-1; V gene: TRBV25-1; D gene: TRBD1; CDR3 protein: CASRDTGTGGFSAFF; CDR3 DNA: TGTGCCAGCAGGGACACCGGGACAGGGGGATTTTCAGCTTTCTTT
clone size: -; J gene: TRBJ1-2; V gene: TRBV4-1; D gene: -; CDR3 protein: CASSPNRVRGNYGYTF; CDR3 DNA: TGCGCCAGCAGCCCTAACCGGGTTCGGGGTAACTATGGCTACACCTTC
clone size: -; J gene: TRBJ1-2; V gene: TRBV10-3; D gene: TRBD1; CDR3 protein: CAISDRGSDGYTF; CDR3 DNA: TGTGCCATCAGTGACAGGGGGTCGGATGGCTACACCTTC
clone size: -; J gene: TRBJ1-5; V gene: TRBV24-1; D gene: -; CDR3 protein: CATSDLPRGSNQPQHF; CDR3 DNA: TGTGCCACCAGTGATTTGCCGCGAGGGAGCAATCAGCCCCAGCATTTT
clone size: -; J gene: TRBJ1-2; V gene: TRBV5-5; D gene: -; CDR3 protein: CASSLTSNYGYTF; CDR3 DNA: TGTGCCAGCAGCTTAACATCTAACTATGGCTACACCTTC